Listed below are T cell receptor beta chains from one sample, sequenced in a study of naive and memory T cell subsets. Each CDR3 protein is one row after TCRdb ran MiXCR on the UMI-ligation and nested PCR reads. This table has 150,000 or so distinct CDR3 sequences, about a sixth appearing once. The sequenced material came from naive CD4+ T cells from blood. These receptors were collected from a human donor in good health. Each CDR3 is given with its conserved first and last residue. A D gene is named only where the DNA matches it firmly.

TRBV7-2	TRBD1	TRBJ2-5	CASSSDRGRGETQYF
TRBV12-3/TRBV12-4	NA	TRBJ1-1	CASSTDKGEGTEAFF
TRBV11-3	NA	TRBJ2-2	CASSKGPNTGELFF
TRBV7-2	TRBD2	TRBJ2-1	CASSDRTSGRYNEQFF
TRBV7-9	NA	TRBJ2-1	CASSLLSGQSYNEQFF
TRBV24-1	NA	TRBJ2-3	CATSDLKGQATDTQYF
TRBV18	NA	TRBJ2-7	CASSRGRLFDEQYF
TRBV20-1	NA	TRBJ1-2	CSAAKQEGYTF
TRBV7-9	NA	TRBJ2-1	CASTSDYTNNEQFF
TRBV28	NA	TRBJ2-3	CASSVTSTDTQYF
TRBV20-1	NA	TRBJ2-7	CSARGVSYEQYF
TRBV28	TRBD2	TRBJ2-1	CASRGASGRTSSYNEQFF
TRBV2	TRBD1	TRBJ1-1	CASSGTGQEAFF
TRBV3-1	NA	TRBJ1-4	CASSQLDWEGEKLFF
TRBV7-6	TRBD1	TRBJ1-4	CASSQGTGVEKLFF
TRBV20-1	NA	TRBJ1-5	CSARQGSNQPQHF
TRBV6-2/TRBV6-3	TRBD1	TRBJ2-7	CASTWDSSYEQYF
TRBV3-1	NA	TRBJ1-2	CASSPAGWGRSGGYTF
TRBV6-2/TRBV6-3	TRBD2	TRBJ2-3	CASSPNTSGRSSTDTQYF
TRBV20-1	TRBD1	TRBJ2-4	CSAGRQGANIQYF
TRBV25-1	TRBD2	TRBJ2-1	CASSPRTSGNINEQFF
TRBV20-1	NA	TRBJ2-1	CSASASDTYNEQFF
TRBV18	NA	TRBJ2-7	CASSPSAGAAYEQYF
TRBV10-3	NA	TRBJ1-1	CAISESKGTEAFF
TRBV7-2	TRBD2	TRBJ2-3	CASSSSGRAADTQYF
TRBV27	TRBD1	TRBJ1-5	CASSLRVRGRFQPQHF
TRBV6-1	NA	TRBJ2-2	CASSEALQPGELFF
TRBV2	NA	TRBJ2-3	CASSGSPGHGTDTQYF
TRBV6-5	NA	TRBJ2-7	CASSYQFLAGGGLYEQYF
TRBV30	NA	TRBJ2-1	CAWSAMSGQFF
TRBV20-1	NA	TRBJ2-1	CSAKSRTWTTYNEQFF
TRBV7-4	NA	TRBJ1-5	CASSLRQHSNQPQHF
TRBV24-1	TRBD1	TRBJ1-1	CATSDPNRGNTEAFF
TRBV7-9	NA	TRBJ2-2	CASSETSNTGELFF
TRBV2	NA	TRBJ1-1	CASSAGSMNTEAFF
TRBV7-2	NA	TRBJ2-3	CASSLELGVTDTQYF
TRBV3-1	NA	TRBJ2-1	CASSQRMSSYNEQFF